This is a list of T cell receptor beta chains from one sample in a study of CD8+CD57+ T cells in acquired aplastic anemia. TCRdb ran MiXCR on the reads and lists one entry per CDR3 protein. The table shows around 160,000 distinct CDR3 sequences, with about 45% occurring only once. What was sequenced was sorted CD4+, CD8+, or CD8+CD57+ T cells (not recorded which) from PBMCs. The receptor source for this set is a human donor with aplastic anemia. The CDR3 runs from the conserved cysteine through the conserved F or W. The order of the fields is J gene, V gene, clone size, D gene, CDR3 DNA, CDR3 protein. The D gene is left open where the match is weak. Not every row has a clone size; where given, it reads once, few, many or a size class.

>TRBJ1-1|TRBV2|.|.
TGTGCCAGTACAAGAACAGGGACTGAGGCTTTCTTT
CASTRTGTEAFF
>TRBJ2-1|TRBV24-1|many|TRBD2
TGTGCCACCAGTGACCCTAGCGGACTATACAATGAGCAGTTCTTC
CATSDPSGLYNEQFF
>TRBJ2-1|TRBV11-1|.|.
TGTGCCAGCAGCACTCGAGGACTACAAGGGGATGAGCAGTTCTTC
CASSTRGLQGDEQFF
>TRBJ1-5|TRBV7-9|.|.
TGTGCCAGCAGCTTTACGGGCAATCAGCCCCAGCATTTT
CASSFTGNQPQHF
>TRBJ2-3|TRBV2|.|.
TGTGCCAGCAGCCCAAGAGGGTCAGATACGCAGTATTTT
CASSPRGSDTQYF
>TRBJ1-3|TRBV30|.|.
TGTGCCTGGAGTGCGGCCGGAGCAAACACCATATATTTT
CAWSAAGANTIYF
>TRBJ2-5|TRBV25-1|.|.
TGTGCCAGCAGTCCGAGGGGGGCAGGGGAGACCCAGTACTTC
CASSPRGAGETQYF
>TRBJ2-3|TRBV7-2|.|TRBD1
TGTGCCAGCAGCATCCGACAGGGTACAGATACGCAGTATTTT
CASSIRQGTDTQYF
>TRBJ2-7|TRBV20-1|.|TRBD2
TGCAGTGCAGCGGGGCGTAACGAGCAGTACTTC
CSAAGRNEQYF
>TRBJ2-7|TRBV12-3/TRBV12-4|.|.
TGTGCCAGCAGTTTCGGGGGAGGAGCTGGGTCCTACGAGCAGTACTTC
CASSFGGGAGSYEQYF
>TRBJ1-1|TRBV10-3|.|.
TGTGCCATCAGTGGACAGTTGAACACTGAAGCTTTCTTT
CAISGQLNTEAFF
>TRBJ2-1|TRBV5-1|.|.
TGCGCCAGCAGCTTGGAGTTAGCGCCGATGGGTGAGCAGTTCTTC
CASSLELAPMGEQFF
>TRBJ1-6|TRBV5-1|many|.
TGCGCCAGCAGGTCCGGAACTCCCGCGAATTCACCCCTCCACTTT
CASRSGTPANSPLHF
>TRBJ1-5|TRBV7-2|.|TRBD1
TGTGCCAGCAGCTTTGACAGGGGACCCCAGCATTTT
CASSFDRGPQHF
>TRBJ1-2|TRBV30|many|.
TGTGCCTGGAGTCCTTCGGGACAAGGGAACTATGGCTACACCTTC
CAWSPSGQGNYGYTF
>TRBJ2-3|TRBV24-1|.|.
TGTGCCACCAGTGGTGGGGGATGGGATACGCAGTATTTT
CATSGGGWDTQYF
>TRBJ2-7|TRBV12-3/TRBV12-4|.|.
TGTGCCAGCAGTTTGATGTTGTCTGGGTTAGCGGACGAGCAGTACTTC
CASSLMLSGLADEQYF
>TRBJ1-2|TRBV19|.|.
TGTGCCGCAGAGACAGGCTATTATGGCTACACCTTC
CAAETGYYGYTF
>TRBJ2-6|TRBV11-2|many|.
TGTGCCAGCAGCTTAGAAGGGCCCGGGGCCAACGTCCTGACTTTC
CASSLEGPGANVLTF
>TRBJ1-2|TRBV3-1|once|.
TGTGCCAGCAGCCAAGGGGCAGGGAGCTATGGCTACACCTTC
CASSQGAGSYGYTF
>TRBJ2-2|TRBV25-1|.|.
TGTGCCAGCAGTGAGAGGTCCAACACCGGGGAGCTGTTTTTT
CASSERSNTGELFF
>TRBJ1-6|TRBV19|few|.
TGTGCCAGTAGTATAGGGTGGACCCTCGGATCACCCCTCCACTTT
CASSIGWTLGSPLHF
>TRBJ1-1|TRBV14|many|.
TGTGCCAGCAGCCAAGATTGGGGACGTATGAACACTGAAGCTTTCTTT
CASSQDWGRMNTEAFF
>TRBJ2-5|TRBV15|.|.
TGTGCTGCCAGCAGAGACTCAGGGGCGGACGAGACCCAGTACTTC
CAASRDSGADETQYF
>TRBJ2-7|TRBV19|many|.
TGTGCCAGTAGTACCACCGGGACGGGTGCCGGGGAGCAGTACTTC
CASSTTGTGAGEQYF
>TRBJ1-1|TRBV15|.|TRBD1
TGTGCCACCAGCAGGGCGACAGGGGCGGCGACTGAAGCTTTCTTT
CATSRATGAATEAFF
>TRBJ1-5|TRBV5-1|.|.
TGCGCCAGCAGCTTGGCTGGCAGCTACAATCAGCCCCAGCATTTT
CASSLAGSYNQPQHF
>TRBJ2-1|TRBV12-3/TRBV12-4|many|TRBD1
TGTGCCTCCACACCAGGGACAGGGGGGAATGAGCAGTTCTTC
CASTPGTGGNEQFF
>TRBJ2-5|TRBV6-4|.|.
TGTGCCAGCGCCAGTGGGCCGCAAGAGACCCAGTACTTC
CASASGPQETQYF
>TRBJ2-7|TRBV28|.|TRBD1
TGTGCCAGCACCTCTGGGATCGGGACAGGGGACTACGAGCAGTACTTC
CASTSGIGTGDYEQYF
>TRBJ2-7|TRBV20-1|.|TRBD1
TGCAGTGCCCTCGTGGACAGGGGGCCCTACGAGCAGTACTTC
CSALVDRGPYEQYF
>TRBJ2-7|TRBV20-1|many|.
TGCAGTGCTAGCCCCGGAACCGCTGAGCAGTACTTC
CSASPGTAEQYF
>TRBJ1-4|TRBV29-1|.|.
TGCAGCGTTGTAAGGGGGGCTAATGAAAAACTGTTTTTT
CSVVRGANEKLFF
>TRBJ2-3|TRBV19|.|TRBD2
TGTGCCAGTAGGGACCGACTAGCGGGAAGGCTTATAGATACGCAGTATTTT
CASRDRLAGRLIDTQYF
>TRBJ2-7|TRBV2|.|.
TGTGCCAGCAGTGAAGAGCGGGTTTCCTACGAGCAGTACTTC
CASSEERVSYEQYF
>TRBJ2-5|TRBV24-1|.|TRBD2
TGTGCCACCAGTGACTCCGGACTAGCGGGGCCGCAAGAGACCCAGTACTTC
CATSDSGLAGPQETQYF
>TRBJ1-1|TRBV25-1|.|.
TGTGCCAGCAGCCCAACGAGGGCAGGTACAACGAGAACTGAAGCTTTCTTT
CASSPTRAGTTRTEAFF
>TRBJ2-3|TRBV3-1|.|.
TGTGCCAGCAGCCAAGACCCGGGTTCGCAGTATTTT
CASSQDPGSQYF
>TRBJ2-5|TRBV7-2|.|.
TGTGCCAGCAGCCGCCGGAGGACCCAGTACTTC
CASSRRRTQYF
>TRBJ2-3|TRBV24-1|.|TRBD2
TGTGCCACCAGTGACCTCTCTGCGGGGGGCCCAGCAGATACGCAGTATTTT
CATSDLSAGGPADTQYF
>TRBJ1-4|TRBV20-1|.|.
TGCAGTGCCAGTAGTATTGAGGGCCAGAATGAAAAACTGTTTTTT
CSASSIEGQNEKLFF
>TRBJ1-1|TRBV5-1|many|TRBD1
TGCGCCAGCAGCGGGGGACAGGTACTGAACACTGAAGCTTTCTTT
CASSGGQVLNTEAFF
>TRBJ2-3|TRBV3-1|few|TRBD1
TGTGCCAGCAGCCTAAGTGGGACAGGGCGCACAGATACGCAGTATTTT
CASSLSGTGRTDTQYF
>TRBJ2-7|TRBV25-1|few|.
TGTGCCAGCAGTGACGGGCTCTCCTACGAGCAGTACTTC
CASSDGLSYEQYF
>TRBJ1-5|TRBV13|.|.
TGTGCCAGCAGCTTAGGCGACGGGCCCCAGCATTTT
CASSLGDGPQHF
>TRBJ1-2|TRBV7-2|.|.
TGTGCCAGCAGCCGACAGAAAAACTATGGCTACACCTTC
CASSRQKNYGYTF
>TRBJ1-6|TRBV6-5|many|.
TGTGCCAGCAGTTACCGGGACCTAGGGAATTCACCCCTCCACTTT
CASSYRDLGNSPLHF
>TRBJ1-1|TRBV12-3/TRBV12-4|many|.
TGTGCCAGCAGTTTTTACAACACTGAAGCTTTCTTT
CASSFYNTEAFF
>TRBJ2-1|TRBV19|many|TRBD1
TGTGCCAGTAGTAACCGGGACAGGGGTTTCGATGAGCAGTTCTTC
CASSNRDRGFDEQFF
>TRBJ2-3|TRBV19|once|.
TGTGCCAGTGTGAGTAGAACCAGTGATACGCAGTATTTT
CASVSRTSDTQYF
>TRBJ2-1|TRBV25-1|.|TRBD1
TGTGCCAGCAGTTCCGATGACAGGGGGATTTACAATGAGCAGTTCTTC
CASSSDDRGIYNEQFF
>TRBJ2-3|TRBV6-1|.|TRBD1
TGTGCCAGCAGGGACAGGGGGCGCAGCACAGATACGCAGTATTTT
CASRDRGRSTDTQYF
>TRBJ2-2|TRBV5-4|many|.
TGTGCCAGCAGCTTGGAGGCGAACACCGGGGAGCTGTTTTTT
CASSLEANTGELFF
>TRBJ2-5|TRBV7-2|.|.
TGTGCCAGCAGCTGGGGACCGGGAGAAGAGACCCAGTACTTC
CASSWGPGEETQYF